The T cell receptor beta chain under discussion was sequenced for a study of CD4 T cells in relation to SARS-CoV-2 and coronaviruses. Background on the study: After nine to eleven days of antigen culture, PBMC TCR beta CDR3s were sequenced. Controls used an HIV-1 Nef peptide pool or no peptide.

Before the COVID-19 pandemic, during about 2011-2019, CD4+ T cells were taken from unexposed donors. Isolation of CD4+ T cells took place after roughly nine days in culture. General observations from the study: Crossreactivity was assessed only for spike protein, not other viral proteins.

TCRdb keeps only in-frame clones here, not all; method: immunoSEQ multiplex PCR. The top ten clones hold roughly a sixth of a sample with some 22,000 clones, 55% to 80% of them seen once. Germline CDR1 is SGHAT and CDR2 is FQNNGV. The CDR3 sequence is 14 residues long. V lost 4 bases and J 8 bases, leaving 14 bases between the germline ends. Points on this clone: Its antigen is unidentified.

This clonotype was obtained from a human donor in good health. The specimen was CD4+ T cells from PBMCs, cultured in vitro. The chain uses TRBV11-2 and TRBJ1-4; D is possibly TRBD1 (5 bases). This CDR3 is CASSSWEKGEKLFF. The DNA for the CDR3 is TGTGCCAGCAGCTCATGGGAAAAGGGGGAAAAACTGTTTTTT. Supplemented by reference TRBV11-2 and TRBJ1-4, the full variable domain reads EAGVAQSPRYKIIEKRQSVAFWCNPISGHATLYWYQQILGQGPKLLIQFQNNGVVDDSQLPKDRFSAERLKGVDSTLKIQPAKLEDSAVYLCASSSWEKGEKLFFGSGTQLSVL.